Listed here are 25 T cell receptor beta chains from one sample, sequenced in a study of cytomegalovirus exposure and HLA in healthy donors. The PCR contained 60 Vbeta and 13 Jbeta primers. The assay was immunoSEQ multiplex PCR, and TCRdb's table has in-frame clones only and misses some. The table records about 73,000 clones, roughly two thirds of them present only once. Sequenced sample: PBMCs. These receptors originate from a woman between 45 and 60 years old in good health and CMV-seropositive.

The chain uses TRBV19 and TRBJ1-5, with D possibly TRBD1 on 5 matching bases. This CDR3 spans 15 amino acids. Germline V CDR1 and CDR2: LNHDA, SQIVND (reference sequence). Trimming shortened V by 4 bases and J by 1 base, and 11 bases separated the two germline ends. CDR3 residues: CASSNWGGSNQPQHF. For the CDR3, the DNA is TGTGCCAGTAGTAATTGGGGGGGGAGCAATCAGCCCCAGCATTTT.

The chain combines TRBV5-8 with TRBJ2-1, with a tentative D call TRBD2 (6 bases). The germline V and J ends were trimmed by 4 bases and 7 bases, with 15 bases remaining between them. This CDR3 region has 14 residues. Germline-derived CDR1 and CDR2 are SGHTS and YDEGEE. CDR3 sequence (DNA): TGTGCCAGCAGCCGGGATGGAGGGTGGAATGAGCAGTTCTTC. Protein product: CASSRDGGWNEQFF.

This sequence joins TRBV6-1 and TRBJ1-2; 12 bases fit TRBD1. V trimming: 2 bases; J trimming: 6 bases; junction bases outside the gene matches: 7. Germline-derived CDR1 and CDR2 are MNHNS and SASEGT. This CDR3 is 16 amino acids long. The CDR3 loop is CASSELGTGGVDGYTF. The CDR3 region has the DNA TGTGCCAGCAGTGAACTCGGGACAGGGGGCGTCGATGGCTACACCTTC.

Written as DNA, the CDR3 is TGTGCCAGTAGTAGACCTGGGACAGGGAGGCGGTATGGCTACACCTTC. This codes for CASSRPGTGRRYGYTF. The chain couples TRBV19 to TRBJ1-2, with 9 bases that match TRBD1. CDR1 is LNHDA, CDR2 SQIVND, per germline (reference sequence). V lost 4 bases and J lost 5; bases outside the gene matches: 11. This CDR3 contains 16 residues.

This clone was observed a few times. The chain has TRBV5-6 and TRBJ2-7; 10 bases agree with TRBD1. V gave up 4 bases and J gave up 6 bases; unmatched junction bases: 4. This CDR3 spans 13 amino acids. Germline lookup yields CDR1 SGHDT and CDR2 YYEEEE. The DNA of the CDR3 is TGTGCCAGCAGCCCCGGGACAGGGGTCGAGCAGTACTTC. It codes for CASSPGTGVEQYF.

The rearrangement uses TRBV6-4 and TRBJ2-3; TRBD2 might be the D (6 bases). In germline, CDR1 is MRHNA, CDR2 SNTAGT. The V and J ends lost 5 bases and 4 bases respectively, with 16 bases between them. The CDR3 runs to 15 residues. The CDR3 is CASSREVGGADTQYF. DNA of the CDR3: TGTGCCAGCAGTCGCGAGGTAGGAGGGGCAGATACGCAGTATTTT.

The CDR3 DNA reads as TGTGCCAGCAAGGAGAAGGGAGGGTATGAAAAACTGTTTTTT. It translates to CASKEKGGYEKLFF. The chain carries TRBV21-1 and TRBJ1-4. TRBV21-1 is noted as a pseudogene. The CDR3 length is 14 residues.

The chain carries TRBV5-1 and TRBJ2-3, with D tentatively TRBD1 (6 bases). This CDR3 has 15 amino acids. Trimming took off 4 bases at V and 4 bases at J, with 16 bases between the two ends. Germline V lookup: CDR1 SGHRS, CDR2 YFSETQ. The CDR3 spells CASSLEKGEADTQYF. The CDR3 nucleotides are TGCGCCAGCAGCCTAGAGAAGGGGGAAGCAGATACGCAGTATTTT.

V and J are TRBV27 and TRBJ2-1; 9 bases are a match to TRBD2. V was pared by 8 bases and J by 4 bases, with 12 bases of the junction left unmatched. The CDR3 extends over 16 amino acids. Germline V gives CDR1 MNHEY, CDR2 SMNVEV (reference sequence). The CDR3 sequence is CASAIKRGAWYNEQFF. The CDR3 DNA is TGTGCCAGCGCCATTAAGCGGGGGGCTTGGTACAATGAGCAGTTCTTC.

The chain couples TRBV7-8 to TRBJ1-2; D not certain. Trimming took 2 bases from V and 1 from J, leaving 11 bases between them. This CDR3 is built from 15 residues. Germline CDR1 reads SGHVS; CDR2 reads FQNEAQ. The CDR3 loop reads CASSLSRGHNYGYTF. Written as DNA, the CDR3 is TGTGCCAGCAGCTTAAGTCGAGGGCATAACTATGGCTACACCTTC.

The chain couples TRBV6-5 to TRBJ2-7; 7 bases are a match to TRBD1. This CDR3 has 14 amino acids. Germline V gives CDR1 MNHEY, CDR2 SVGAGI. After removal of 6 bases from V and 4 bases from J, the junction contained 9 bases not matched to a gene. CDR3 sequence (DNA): TGTGCCAGCAGCTCCGCAGGGGGAGTGTACGAGCAGTACTTC. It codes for CASSSAGGVYEQYF.

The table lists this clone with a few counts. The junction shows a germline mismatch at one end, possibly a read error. The CDR3 nucleotides are TGTGCCAGCAGCTCGCTTCAGGGGAACTCCGGGGAGCTGTTTTTT. Translated, it gives CASSSLQGNSGELFF. The chain links TRBV5-4 to TRBJ2-2; tentatively, D is TRBD1 (6 bases). Germline CDR1 SGHNT, CDR2 YYREEE (reference sequence). The CDR3 contains 15 residues.

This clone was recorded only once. The CDR3 region is CASSEGGQPQHF. CDR3 bases: TGTGCCAGCAGCGAGGGTGGCCAGCCCCAGCATTTT. The chain carries TRBV27 and TRBJ1-5; D gene ambiguous. The V and J ends lost 6 bases and 7 bases respectively, with 10 bases between them. Germline V gene sequence: CDR1 MNHEY, CDR2 SMNVEV (reference sequence). The CDR3 loop spans 12 amino acids.

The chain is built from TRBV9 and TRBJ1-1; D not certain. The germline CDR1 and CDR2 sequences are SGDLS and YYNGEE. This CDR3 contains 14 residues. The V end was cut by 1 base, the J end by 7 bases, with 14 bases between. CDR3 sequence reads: CASSVSHGKGEAFF. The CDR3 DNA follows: TGTGCCAGCAGCGTATCGCACGGGAAGGGTGAAGCTTTCTTT.

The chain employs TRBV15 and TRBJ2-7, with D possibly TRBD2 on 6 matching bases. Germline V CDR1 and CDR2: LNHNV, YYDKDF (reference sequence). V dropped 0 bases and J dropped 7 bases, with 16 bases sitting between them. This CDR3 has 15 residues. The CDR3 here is CATSREVGTLGEQYF. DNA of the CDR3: TGTGCCACCAGCAGAGAAGTCGGGACTCTAGGGGAGCAGTACTTC.

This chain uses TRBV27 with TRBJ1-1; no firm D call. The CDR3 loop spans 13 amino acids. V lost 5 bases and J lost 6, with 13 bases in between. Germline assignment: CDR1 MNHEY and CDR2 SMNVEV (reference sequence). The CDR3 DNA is TGTGCCAGCAGTATATATGAGTTTTCTGAAGCTTTCTTT. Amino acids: CASSIYEFSEAFF.

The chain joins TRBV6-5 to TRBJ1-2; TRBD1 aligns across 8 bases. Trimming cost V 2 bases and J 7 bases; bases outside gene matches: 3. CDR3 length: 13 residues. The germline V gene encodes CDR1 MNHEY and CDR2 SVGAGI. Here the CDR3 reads CASSYLQGGGYTF. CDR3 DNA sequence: TGTGCCAGCAGTTACCTACAGGGGGGTGGCTACACCTTC.

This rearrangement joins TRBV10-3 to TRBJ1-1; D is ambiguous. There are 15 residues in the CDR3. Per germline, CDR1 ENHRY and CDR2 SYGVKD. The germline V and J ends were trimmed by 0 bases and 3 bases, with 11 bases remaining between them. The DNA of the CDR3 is TGTGCCATCAGTGAGTCCGGAGGCGAGCACACTGAAGCTTTCTTT. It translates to CAISESGGEHTEAFF.

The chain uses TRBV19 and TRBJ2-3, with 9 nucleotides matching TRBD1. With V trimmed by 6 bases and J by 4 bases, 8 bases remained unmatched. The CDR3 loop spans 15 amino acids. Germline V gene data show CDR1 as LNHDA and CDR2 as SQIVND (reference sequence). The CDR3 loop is CASRPGQGFPDTQYF. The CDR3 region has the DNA TGTGCCAGTAGGCCGGGACAGGGTTTTCCAGATACGCAGTATTTT. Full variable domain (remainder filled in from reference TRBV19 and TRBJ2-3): DGGITQSPKYLFRKEGQNVTLSCEQNLNHDAMYWYRQDPGQGLRLIYYSQIVNDFQKGDIAEGYSVSREKKESFPLTVTSAQKNPTAFYLCASRPGQGFPDTQYFGPGTRLTVL.

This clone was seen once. CDR3 amino acids: CASSLDGNYGYTF. The CDR3, as DNA: TGTGCCAGCAGCTTAGACGGGAACTATGGCTACACCTTC. This chain uses TRBV5-4 with TRBJ1-2; D remains unclear. Germline-derived CDR1 and CDR2 are SGHNT and YYREEE (reference sequence). The CDR3 runs to 13 residues. With 2 bases removed from V and 2 bases from J, the gap between germline ends came to 7 bases.

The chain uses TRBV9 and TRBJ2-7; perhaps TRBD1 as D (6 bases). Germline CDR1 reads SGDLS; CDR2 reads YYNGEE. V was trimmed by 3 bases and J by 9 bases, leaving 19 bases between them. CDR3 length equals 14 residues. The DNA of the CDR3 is TGTGCCAGCAGCGAACAAGAAACAGGGAGTCGGCAGTACTTC. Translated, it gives CASSEQETGSRQYF. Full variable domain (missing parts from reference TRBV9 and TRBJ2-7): DSGVTQTPKHLITATGQRVTLRCSPRSGDLSVYWYQQSLDQGLQFLIQYYNGEERAKGNILERFSAQQFPDLHSELNLSSLELGDSALYFCASSEQETGSRQYFGPGTRLTVT.

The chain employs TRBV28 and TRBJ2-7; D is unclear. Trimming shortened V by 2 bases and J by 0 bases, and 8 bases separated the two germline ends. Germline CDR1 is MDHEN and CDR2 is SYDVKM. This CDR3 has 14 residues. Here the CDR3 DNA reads TGTGCCAGCAGTTTAACAGAGAGCTCCTACGAGCAGTACTTC. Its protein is CASSLTESSYEQYF.

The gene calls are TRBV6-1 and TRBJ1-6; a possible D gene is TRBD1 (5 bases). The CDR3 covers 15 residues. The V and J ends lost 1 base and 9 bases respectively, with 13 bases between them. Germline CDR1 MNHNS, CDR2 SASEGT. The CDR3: CASSEEAGWSSPLHF. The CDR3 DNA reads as TGTGCCAGCAGTGAAGAGGCAGGGTGGAGTTCACCCCTCCACTTT.

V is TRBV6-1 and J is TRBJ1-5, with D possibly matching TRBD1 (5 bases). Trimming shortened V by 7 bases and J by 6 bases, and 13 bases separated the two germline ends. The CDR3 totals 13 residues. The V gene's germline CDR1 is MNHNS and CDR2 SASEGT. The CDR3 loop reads CASTQAGTQPQHF. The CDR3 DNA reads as TGTGCCAGCACCCAGGCGGGGACTCAGCCCCAGCATTTT.

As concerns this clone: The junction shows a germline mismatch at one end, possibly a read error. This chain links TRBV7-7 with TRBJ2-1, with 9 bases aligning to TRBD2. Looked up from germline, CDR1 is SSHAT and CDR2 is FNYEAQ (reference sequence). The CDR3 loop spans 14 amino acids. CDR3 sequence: CASSLSGGYNEQFF. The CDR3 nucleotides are TGTGCTAGCAGCTTAAGCGGGGGGTACAATGAGCAGTTCTTC.